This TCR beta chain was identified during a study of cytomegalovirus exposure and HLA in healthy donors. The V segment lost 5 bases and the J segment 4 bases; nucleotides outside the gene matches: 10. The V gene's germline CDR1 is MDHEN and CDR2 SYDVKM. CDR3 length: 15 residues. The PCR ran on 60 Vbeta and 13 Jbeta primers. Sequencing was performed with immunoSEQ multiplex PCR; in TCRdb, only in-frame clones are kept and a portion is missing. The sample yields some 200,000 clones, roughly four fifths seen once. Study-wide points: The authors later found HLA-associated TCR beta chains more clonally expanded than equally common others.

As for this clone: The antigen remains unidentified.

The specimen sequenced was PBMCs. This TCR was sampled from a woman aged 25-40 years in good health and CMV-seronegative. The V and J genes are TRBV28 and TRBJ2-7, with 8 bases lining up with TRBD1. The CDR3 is CASSRSTGVAYEQYF. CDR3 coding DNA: TGTGCCAGCAGTCGATCGACAGGGGTTGCATACGAGCAGTACTTC. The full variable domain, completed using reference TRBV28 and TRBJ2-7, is DVKVTQSSRYLVKRTGEKVFLECVQDMDHENMFWYRQDPGLGLRLIYFSYDVKMKEKGDIPEGYSVSREKKERFSLILESASTNQTSMYLCASSRSTGVAYEQYFGPGTRLTVT.